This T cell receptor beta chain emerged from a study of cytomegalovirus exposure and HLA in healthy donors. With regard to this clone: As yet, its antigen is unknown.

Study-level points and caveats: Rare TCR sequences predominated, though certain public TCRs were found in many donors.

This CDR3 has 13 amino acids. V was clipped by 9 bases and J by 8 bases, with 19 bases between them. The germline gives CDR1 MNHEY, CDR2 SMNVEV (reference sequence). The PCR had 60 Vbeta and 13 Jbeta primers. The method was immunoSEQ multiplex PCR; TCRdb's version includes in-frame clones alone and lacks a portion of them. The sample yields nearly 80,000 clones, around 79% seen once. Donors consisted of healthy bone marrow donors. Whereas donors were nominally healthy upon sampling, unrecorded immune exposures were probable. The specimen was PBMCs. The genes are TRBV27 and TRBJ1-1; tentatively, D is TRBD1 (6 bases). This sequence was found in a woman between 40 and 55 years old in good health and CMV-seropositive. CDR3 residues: CASHRVFSTEAFF. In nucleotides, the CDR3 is TGTGCCAGTCACAGGGTTTTTTCAACAGAAGCTTTCTTT.